Sequencing of this TCR beta chain was carried out in a study of T cell responses to AZD1222 COVID-19 vaccine (dated by TCRdb to about 2021). For the wider study: TCR sequencing covered some 240 trial participants: 207 given two doses of AZD1222 and approximately 26 given two doses of MenACWY control vaccine. Enrollment into the trials was organized by age into subgroups of 18-55, 56-69 and 70-plus years, and those subgroups contained approximately 150, 30 and 60 TCR-sequenced participants, respectively. The investigation overall reported the following: A significant rise in spike-specific TCR breadth and depth was observed after two AZD1222 doses relative to day 0 and relative to MenACWY recipients. Because no day 14 peak-response samples were available, the repertoires could be characterized only after the peak T cell response. Participants were mostly white British and included more females than males, and it was suggested by the authors that clonal diversity may have been underestimated. Epitopes outside the regions mutated in the B.1.351 and B.1.1.7 variants were reportedly recognized by nearly half of the unique spike-specific TCRs. The vaccine-associated CD4 TCRs covered the entire spike protein, and the dominant responses fell in regions 160-218 and 743-854. The 56-69-year group was small, and its depth increase did not reach significance, likely because of low power. Conclusions about previously exposed vaccinees are limited, since just six or seven AZD1222 recipients were seropositive for SARS-CoV-2 at baseline.

The germline V gene encodes CDR1 DFQATT and CDR2 SNEGSKA (reference sequence). The cysteine opens and the phenylalanine closes a CDR3 of 11 amino acids. Here the CDR3 DNA is all that survives: 33 bases in frame from base 1. Trimming costs V 6 bases and J 6 bases, and their ends lie 9 bases apart. This specimen's time point label, per the study, means: about 28 days (+/-7) after the second vaccine dose. AZD1222 recipients whose second dose came at about 4 weeks and those whose second dose came at about 12 weeks were combined into one group, since spike-specific TCR depth and breadth did not differ between the two schedules. Vaccinee samples came from UK trials COV001 and COV002, including a single-blind randomized controlled phase 2/3 trial of AZD1222 (ChAdOx1 nCoV-19) in healthy adults. Trial participant PBMC samples were collected at day 0 and day 28 after the second dose for TCRbeta chain sequencing.

The CDR3 regions of human TCRbeta chains were analyzed by immunosequencing. The paper's processing steps were these. TCRs in the repertoires were compared against a reference library of SARS-CoV-2-specific TCRs that had been generated with the MIRA antigen-specificity platform. Breadth meant the fraction of unique TCRs that were SARS-CoV-2-associated, whereas depth meant the fraction of total T cells that were SARS-CoV-2-associated. Using the MIRA data, each spike-specific TCR was mapped to the spike region that the TCR reacts to and placed in a CD4 or CD8 class. Log10-transformed breadth and depth values were compared by one-way ANOVA with Sidak's multiple comparisons tests. Entries here come from immuneACCESS through TCRdb and include only in-frame sequences with V and J called. Some clones fail to appear in such tables; in the studies checked, an unresolved V gene covers under half of the shortfall, and the cause of the remainder is unknown. Clone size and the V and J calls come from that table; the DNA yielded D and trimming. The sample table shows around 150,000 clones, and approximately 92% are seen once. The biggest ten clones account for 3% to 3.5% of the sample.

Only one count was recorded for this clone. Its recognized antigen is unknown. The record has no base qualities; no much larger clone is one base away. The TCR originated in an adult who received the AZD1222 COVID-19 vaccine. The sample here was peripheral blood, taken 28 days after the second AZD1222 dose. The chain is assembled from TRBV20-1 and TRBJ2-1; the D gene identity is not certain. The base sequence is TGCAGTGCCCCCTCAAGCAATGAGCAGTTCTTC. Its coded protein is CSAPSSNEQFF.